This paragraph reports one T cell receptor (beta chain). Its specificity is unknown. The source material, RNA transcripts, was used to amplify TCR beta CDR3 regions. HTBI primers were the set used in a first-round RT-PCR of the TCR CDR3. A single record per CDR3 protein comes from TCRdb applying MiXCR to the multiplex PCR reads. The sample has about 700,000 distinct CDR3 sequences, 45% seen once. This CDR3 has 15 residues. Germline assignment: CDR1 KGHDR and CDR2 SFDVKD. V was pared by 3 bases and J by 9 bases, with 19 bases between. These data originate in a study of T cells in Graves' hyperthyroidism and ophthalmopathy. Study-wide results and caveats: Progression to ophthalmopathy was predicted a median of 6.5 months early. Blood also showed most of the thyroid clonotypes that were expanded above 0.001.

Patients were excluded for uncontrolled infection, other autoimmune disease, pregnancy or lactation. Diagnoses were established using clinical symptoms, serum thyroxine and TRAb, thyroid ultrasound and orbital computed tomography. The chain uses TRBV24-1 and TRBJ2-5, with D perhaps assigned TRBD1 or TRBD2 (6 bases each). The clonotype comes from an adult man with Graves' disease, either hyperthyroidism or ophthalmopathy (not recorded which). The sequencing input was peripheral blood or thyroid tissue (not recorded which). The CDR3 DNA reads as TGTGCCACCAGTGATAGGGGGGATAGCAATCAGCCCCAGTACTTC. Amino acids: CATSDRGDSNQPQYF.